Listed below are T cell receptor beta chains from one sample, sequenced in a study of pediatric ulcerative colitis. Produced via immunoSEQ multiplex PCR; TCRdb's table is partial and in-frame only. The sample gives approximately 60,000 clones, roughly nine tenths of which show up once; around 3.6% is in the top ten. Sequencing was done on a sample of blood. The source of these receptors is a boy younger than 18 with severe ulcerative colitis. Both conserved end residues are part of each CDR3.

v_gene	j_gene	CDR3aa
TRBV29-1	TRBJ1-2	CSVWEGEYGYTF
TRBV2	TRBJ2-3	CASSGEAGSVSDTQYF
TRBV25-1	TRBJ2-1	CAAGTGWDEQFF
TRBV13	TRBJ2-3	CASTRLAGDNTQYF
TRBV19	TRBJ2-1	CASSAGGDNEQFF
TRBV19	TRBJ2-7	CASKPSGLYEQYF
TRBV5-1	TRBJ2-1	CASSLIRNEQFF
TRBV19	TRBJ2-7	CASTTGRGTTYEQYF
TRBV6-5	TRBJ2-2	CASSYDRAVGELFF
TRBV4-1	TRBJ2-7	CASSQSKGAGVAYEQYF
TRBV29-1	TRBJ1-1	CSVEGRMNTEAFF
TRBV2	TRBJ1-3	CASSDGVPGNTIYF
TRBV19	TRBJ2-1	CASSTSGLAGGVLGNEQFF
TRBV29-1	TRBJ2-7	CSVGRGTGVSYEQYF
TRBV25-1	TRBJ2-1	CASSTSGGATYNEQFF
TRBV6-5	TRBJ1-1	CASSYSQEGQAFF
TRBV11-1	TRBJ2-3	CASTSTADPDTQYF
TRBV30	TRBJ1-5	CAWTSGTGGNQPQHF
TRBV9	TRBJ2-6	CASSVGANVLTF
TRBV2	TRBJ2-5	CATWGRRETQYF
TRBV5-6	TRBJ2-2	CASSLAQRGYTGELFF
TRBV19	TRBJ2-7	CASSNSGNPPYEQYF
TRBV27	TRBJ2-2	CASSPDRPTGELFF
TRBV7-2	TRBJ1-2	CASSPRTGSSGYTF
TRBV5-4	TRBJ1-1	CASSLFGGHTEAFF
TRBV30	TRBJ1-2	CAFLGQGVDGYTF
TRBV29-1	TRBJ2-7	CSVEGDSGYEQYF
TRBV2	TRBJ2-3	CASSEREGADTQYF
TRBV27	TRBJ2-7	CASSSLTSGYYEQYF
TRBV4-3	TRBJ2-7	CASSQDSRQSSYEQYF
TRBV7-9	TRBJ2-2	CASSFYGRSLDTGELFF
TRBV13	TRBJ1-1	CASSSNEGYTEAFF
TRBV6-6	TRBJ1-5	CASREGNQPQHF
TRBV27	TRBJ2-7	CASSPNVPGSPQYF
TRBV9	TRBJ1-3	CASSVGSATANIYF
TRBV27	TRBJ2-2	CASSRTPLTGELFF
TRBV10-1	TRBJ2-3	CASSRDSSTDTQYF
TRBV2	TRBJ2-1	CASSEKLGQASQFF
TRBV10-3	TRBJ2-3	CAITSSEADTQYF
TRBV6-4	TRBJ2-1	CASSAGTGGYNEQFF
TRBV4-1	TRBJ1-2	CASSQQANIDGYTF
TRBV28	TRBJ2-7	CASSPDSGLAGVEQYF
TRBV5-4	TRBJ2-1	CASSGTTNEQFF
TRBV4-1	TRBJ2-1	CASSPGPLYNEQFF
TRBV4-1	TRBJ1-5	CASSREQGFGNQPQHF
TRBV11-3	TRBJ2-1	CASSLPYNEQFF
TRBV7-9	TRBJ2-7	CASSFFQATPYEQYF
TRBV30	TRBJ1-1	CAWSWAVTEAFF
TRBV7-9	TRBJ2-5	CASSFLDPAGETQYF
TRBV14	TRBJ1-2	CASSQDRTGSNGYTF
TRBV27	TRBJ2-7	CASSPGVISGYEQYF
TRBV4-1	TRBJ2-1	CASSPPTAREDEQFF
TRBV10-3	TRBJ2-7	CAITAGQEGRSQTYEQYF
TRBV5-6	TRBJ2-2	CASSLGIGGELFF
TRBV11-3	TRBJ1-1	CASSFSGDTEAFF
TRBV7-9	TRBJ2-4	CASSLTVPQGIQYF
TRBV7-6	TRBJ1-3	CASSGGTGTGNTIYF